This T cell receptor (beta chain) originates from a study of blood T cell repertoires in COVID-19. Looking at the study overall: Sample material is recorded as cDNA or gDNA derived from T cells, B-cell-depleted T cells, or PBMCs.

The study drew participants aged about 18 to 89 years from 20 to 30 US areas. Germline CDR1 and CDR2: DFQATT and SNEGSKA (reference sequence). The CDR3 loop spans 10 amino acids. V was pared by 6 bases and J by 4 bases, with 6 bases between. Using immunoSEQ multiplex PCR, the repertoire was profiled, and TCRdb retains in-frame clones only, with some absent. The table includes approximately 220,000 clones, roughly 88% detected once. The TCR originated in a woman between 40 and 50 years old with acute COVID-19. The sequenced material came from PBMCs or T cells enriched from blood (not recorded which). The chain links TRBV20-1 to TRBJ1-1; possible D gene TRBD1, 5 bases. This CDR3 is CSARGTEAFF. CDR3 in DNA: TGCAGTGCAAGGGGCACTGAAGCTTTCTTT.